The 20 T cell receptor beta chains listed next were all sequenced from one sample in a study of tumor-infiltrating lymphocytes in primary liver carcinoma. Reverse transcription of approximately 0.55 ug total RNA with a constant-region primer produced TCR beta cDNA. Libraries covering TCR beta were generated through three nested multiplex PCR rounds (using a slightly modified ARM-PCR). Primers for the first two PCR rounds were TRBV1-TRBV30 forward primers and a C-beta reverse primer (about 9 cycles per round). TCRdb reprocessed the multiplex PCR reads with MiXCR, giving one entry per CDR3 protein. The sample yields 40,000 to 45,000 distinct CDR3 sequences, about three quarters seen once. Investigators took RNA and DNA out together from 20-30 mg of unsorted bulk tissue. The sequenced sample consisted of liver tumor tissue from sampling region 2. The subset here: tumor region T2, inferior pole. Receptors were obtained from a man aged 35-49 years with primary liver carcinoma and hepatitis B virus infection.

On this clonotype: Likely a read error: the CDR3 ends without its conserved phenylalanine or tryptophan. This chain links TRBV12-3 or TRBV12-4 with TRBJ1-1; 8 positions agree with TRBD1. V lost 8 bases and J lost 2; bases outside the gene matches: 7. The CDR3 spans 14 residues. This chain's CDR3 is CASLRDRSNTEAFS. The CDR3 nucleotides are TGTGCCAGCTTACGGGACAGGTCTAACACTGAAGCTTTCTCT.

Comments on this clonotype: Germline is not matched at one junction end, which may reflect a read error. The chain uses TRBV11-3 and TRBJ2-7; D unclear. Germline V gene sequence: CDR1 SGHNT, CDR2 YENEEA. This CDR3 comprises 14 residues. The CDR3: CVSSPGEGDYEQYF. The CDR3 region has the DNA TGTGTCAGCAGTCCTGGAGAAGGCGACTACGAGCAGTACTTC.

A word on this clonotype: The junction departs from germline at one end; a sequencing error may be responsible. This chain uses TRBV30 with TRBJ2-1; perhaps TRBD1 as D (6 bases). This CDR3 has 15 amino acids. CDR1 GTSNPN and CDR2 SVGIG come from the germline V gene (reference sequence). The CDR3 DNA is TGTGCCTGGAGGATAGGACAGCTGAAGTACATTGAGCAGTTCTTC. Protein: CAWRIGQLKYIEQFF.

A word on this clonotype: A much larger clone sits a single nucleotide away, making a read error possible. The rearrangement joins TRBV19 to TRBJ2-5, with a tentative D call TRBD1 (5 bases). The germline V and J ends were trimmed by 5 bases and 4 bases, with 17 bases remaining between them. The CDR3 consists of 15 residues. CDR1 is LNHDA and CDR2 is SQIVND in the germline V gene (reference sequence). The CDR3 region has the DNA TGTGCCAGTAGTCCACCTTTCAGGGTTGGAGAGACCCAGTACTTC. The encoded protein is CASSPPFRVGETQYF.

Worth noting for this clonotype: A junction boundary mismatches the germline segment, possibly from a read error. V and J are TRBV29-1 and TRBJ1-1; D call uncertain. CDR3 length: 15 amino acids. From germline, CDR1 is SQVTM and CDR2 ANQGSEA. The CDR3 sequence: CNVEVGWGINTEAFF. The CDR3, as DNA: TGCAACGTTGAAGTGGGGTGGGGAATAAACACTGAAGCTTTCTTT.

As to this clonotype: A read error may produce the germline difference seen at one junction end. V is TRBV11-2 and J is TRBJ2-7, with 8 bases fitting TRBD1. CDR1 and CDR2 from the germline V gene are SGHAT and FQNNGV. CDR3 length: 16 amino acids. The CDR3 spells CVSSLAGGPFDYEQHF. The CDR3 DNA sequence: TGTGTCAGCAGCTTAGCAGGGGGCCCCTTTGACTACGAGCAGCATTTC.

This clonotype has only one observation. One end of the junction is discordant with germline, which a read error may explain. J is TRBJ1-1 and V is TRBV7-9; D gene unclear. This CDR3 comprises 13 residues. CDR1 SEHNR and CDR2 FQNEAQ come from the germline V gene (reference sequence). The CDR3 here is CASSLSASTKAFF. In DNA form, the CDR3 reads TGTGCCAGCAGCTTATCCGCGAGCACTAAAGCTTTCTTT.

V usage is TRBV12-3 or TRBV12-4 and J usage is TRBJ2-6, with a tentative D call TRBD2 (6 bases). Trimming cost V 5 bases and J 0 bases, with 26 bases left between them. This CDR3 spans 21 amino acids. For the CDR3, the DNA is TGTGCCAGCAGTCGGACGCGACTAGTCACCGGTCGGACCTCTGGGGCCAACGTCCTGACTTTC. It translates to CASSRTRLVTGRTSGANVLTF.

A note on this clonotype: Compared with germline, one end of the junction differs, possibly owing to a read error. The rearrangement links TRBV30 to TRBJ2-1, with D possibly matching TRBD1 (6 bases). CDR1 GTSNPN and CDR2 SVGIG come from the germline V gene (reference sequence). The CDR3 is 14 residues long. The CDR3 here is CAWSKGDHQTEQFF. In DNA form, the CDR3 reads TGCGCCTGGAGCAAGGGGGACCACCAAACTGAGCAGTTCTTC.

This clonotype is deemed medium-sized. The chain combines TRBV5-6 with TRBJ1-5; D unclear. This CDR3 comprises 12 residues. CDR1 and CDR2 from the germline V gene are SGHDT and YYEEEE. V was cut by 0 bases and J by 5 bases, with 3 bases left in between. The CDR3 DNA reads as TGTGCCAGCAGCTTGGTGGATCAGCCCCAGCATTTT. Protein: CASSLVDQPQHF.

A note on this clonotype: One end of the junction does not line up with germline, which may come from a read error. The CDR3 sequence: CVSSSSHEQYF. For the CDR3, the DNA is TGTGTCAGCAGCAGCTCCCACGAGCAGTACTTC. J is TRBJ2-7 and V is TRBV28; D is uncertain. The V gene's germline CDR1 is MDHEN and CDR2 SYDVKM. The length of the CDR3 is 11 residues.

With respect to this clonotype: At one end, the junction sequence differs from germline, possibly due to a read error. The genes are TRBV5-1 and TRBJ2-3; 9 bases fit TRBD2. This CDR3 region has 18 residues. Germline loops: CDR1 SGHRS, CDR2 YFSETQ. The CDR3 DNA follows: TGCACCAGCAGCTCGGGGTTGGGAGCGGGAGGAAGCACAGATACACAGTATTTT. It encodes CTSSSGLGAGGSTDTQYF.

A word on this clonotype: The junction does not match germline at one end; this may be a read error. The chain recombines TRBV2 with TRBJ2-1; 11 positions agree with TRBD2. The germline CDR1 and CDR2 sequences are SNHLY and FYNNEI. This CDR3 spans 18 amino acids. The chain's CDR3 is CACSGLAGRQSSYNEQFF. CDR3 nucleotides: TGTGCCTGCAGTGGACTAGCGGGCCGACAAAGCTCCTACAATGAGCAGTTCTTC.

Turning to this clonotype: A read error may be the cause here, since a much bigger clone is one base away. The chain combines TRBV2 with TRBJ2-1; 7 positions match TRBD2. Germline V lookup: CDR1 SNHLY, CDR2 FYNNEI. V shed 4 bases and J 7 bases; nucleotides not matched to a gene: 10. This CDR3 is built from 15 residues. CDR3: CASSGRASGVNEQFF. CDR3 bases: TGTGCCAGCAGTGGTCGGGCTAGCGGTGTAAATGAGCAGTTCTTC. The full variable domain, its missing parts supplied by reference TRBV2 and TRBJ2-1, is EPEVTQTPSHQVTQMGQEVILRCVPISNHLYFYWYRQILGQKVEFLVSFYNNEISEKSEIFDDQFSVERPDGSNFTLKIRSTKLEDSAMYFCASSGRASGVNEQFFGPGTRLTVL.

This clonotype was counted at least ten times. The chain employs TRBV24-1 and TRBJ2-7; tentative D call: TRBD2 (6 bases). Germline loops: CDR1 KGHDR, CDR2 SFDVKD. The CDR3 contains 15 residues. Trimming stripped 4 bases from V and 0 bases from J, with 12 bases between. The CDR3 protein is CATSDGGSGSYEQYF. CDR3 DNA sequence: TGTGCCACCAGTGACGGAGGGTCTGGCTCCTACGAGCAGTACTTC.

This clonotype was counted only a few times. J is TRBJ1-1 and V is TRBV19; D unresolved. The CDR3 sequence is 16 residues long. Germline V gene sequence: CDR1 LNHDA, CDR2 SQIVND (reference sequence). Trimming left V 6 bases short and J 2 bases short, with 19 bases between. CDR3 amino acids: CASRKFPGRFNTEAFF. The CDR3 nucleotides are TGTGCCAGTAGGAAATTCCCTGGACGATTTAACACTGAAGCTTTCTTT.

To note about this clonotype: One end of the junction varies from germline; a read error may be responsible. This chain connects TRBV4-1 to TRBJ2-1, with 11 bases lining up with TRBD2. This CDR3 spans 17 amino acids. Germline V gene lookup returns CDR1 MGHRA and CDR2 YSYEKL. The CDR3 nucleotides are TGCGGCAGCAGCCCCAAAGGGGTAGCGGGAGGGCGTAGTGAGCAGTCCTTC. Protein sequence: CGSSPKGVAGGRSEQSF.

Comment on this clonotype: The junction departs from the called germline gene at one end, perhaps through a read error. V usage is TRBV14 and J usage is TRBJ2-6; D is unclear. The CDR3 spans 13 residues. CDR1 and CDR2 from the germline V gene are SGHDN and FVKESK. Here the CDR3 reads CASSLSRANALTF. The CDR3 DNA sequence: TGTGCCAGTAGTCTGAGTAGAGCCAACGCCCTGACTTTC.

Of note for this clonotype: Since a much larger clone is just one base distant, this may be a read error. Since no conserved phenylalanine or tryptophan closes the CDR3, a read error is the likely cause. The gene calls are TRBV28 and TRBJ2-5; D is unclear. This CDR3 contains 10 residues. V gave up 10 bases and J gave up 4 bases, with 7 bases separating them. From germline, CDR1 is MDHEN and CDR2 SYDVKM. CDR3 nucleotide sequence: TGTGCCAACCGAGGAGAGACCCAGTACCTC. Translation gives CANRGETQYL.

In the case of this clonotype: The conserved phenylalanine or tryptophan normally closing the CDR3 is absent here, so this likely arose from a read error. CDR3 bases: TGTGCCAGCAGTGACAGGGGTAGCAATCAGCCCCAGCATTTA. Translating it yields CASSDRGSNQPQHL. The V call is TRBV6-6, the J call TRBJ1-5, with 8 bases that match TRBD1. J was trimmed by 0 bases and V by 5 bases; bases with no gene match: 0. Germline V gene sequence: CDR1 MNHNY, CDR2 SVGAGI (reference sequence). The length of the CDR3 is 14 residues.